This T cell receptor (beta chain) was documented in a study of blood T cell repertoires in COVID-19. The CDR3 has 14 amino acids. The germline V gene encodes CDR1 SQVTM and CDR2 ANQGSEA. Trimming removed 5 bases from V and 7 bases from J; junction bases left unmatched: 9. Method: immunoSEQ multiplex PCR; TCRdb's copy keeps in-frame clones and lacks some. This sample has 200,000 to 250,000 clones; 75% to 85% occur once, and the top ten carry around 4.7%. Sequencing was performed on PBMCs or T cells enriched from blood (not recorded which). The chain combines TRBV29-1 with TRBJ2-1; 9 bases line up with TRBD1. This TCR was recovered from a man aged 30 to 45 with acute COVID-19. In DNA, the CDR3 is TGCAGCGTTTTCAGACAGGGGGTGTTGAATGAGCAGTTCTTC. It codes for CSVFRQGVLNEQFF.